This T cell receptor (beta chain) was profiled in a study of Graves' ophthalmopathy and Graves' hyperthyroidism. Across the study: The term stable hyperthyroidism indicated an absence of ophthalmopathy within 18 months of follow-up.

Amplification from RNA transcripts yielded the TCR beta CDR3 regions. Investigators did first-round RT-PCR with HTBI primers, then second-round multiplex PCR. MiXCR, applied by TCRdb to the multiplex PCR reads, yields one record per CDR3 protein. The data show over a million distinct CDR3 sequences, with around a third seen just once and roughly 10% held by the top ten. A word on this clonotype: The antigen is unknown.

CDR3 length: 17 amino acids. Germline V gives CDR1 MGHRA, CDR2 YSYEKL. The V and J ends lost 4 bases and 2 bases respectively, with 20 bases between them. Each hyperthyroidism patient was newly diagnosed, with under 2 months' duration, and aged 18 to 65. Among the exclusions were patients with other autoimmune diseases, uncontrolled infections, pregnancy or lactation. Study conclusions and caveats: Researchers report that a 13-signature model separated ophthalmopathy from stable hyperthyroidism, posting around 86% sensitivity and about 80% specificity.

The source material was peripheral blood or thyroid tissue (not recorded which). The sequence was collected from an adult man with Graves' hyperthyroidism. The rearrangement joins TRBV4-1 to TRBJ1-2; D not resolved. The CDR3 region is CASSPDQSVARNYGYTF. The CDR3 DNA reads TGCGCCAGCAGCCCAGATCAGTCTGTGGCCAGAAACTATGGCTACACCTTC.